Listed below are T cell receptor beta chains from one sample, sequenced in a study of T cell responses to AZD1222 COVID-19 vaccine. Sequencing was performed with immunoSEQ multiplex PCR; in TCRdb, only in-frame clones are kept and a portion is missing. The repertoire has around 150,000 clones, around four fifths of them found once; the top ten carry 4.1%. This specimen consisted of peripheral blood, obtained on day 0 of AZD1222 vaccination. Receptor source: an adult in good health. Both conserved end residues are trimmed from each CDR3. The order of the fields is J gene, clone size, V gene, CDR3 protein. Size values are once, few and many counts, or a class for expanded clones, and some rows have none.

>TRBJ1-2|few|TRBV2
ASSEDLSYT
>TRBJ2-2|.|TRBV18
ASSPQRATGELF
>TRBJ1-1|.|TRBV28
ASSPLRGKNTEAF
>TRBJ1-2|.|TRBV28
ASSSESLTGKENYGYT
>TRBJ2-2|.|TRBV30
AWSWEGAGGELF
>TRBJ1-5|.|TRBV12-3/TRBV12-4
ASTQDSNQPQH
>TRBJ1-1|.|TRBV5-1
ASSEVLETEAF
>TRBJ2-7|few|TRBV27
ASSLRGVSSYEQY
>TRBJ1-1|.|TRBV6-5
ASGHRGTEAF
>TRBJ2-5|.|TRBV30
AWSVGETQY
>TRBJ1-3|.|TRBV29-1
SVRTGGNTIY
>TRBJ1-1|.|TRBV4-1
ASSQDRSTEAF
>TRBJ2-1|.|TRBV7-9
ASSGTSTEQF
>TRBJ1-2|.|TRBV19
ASSPEGRAKSLYGYT
>TRBJ1-2|few|TRBV11-1
ASSLKAGSGYGYT
>TRBJ1-3|.|TRBV2
ASSAGDTIY
>TRBJ1-1|.|TRBV27
ATCGRNRGEAF
>TRBJ1-1|.|TRBV11-2
ATPGGQGAWNTEAF
>TRBJ1-1|.|TRBV18
ASSPGGAGNTEAF
>TRBJ1-1|.|TRBV28
ASSLYREGTEAF
>TRBJ2-1|.|TRBV10-3
ATGQGSGEQF
>TRBJ1-2|.|TRBV12-3/TRBV12-4
ASSWDSPGYT
>TRBJ1-1|.|TRBV6-5
ASRSQGARTEAF
>TRBJ1-1|.|TRBV11-2
ASSSLRVNTEAF
>TRBJ2-3|.|TRBV28
ASSTSPRTDTQY
>TRBJ1-5|few|TRBV7-2
ASSLGSKGAWQPQH
>TRBJ2-3|.|TRBV10-3
AISERGTTSTNTQY